This TCR beta chain was retrieved from a study of T cells in Graves' hyperthyroidism and ophthalmopathy (dated by TCRdb to about 2019). A note on the overall study: Peripheral blood was collected at initial diagnosis, before any treatment. The roughly 90 discovery patients were divided at random into training and test sets in a 7:3 ratio. Prospective prediction of ophthalmopathy was tested in an independent validation cohort consisting of 18 to 20 hyperthyroidism patients and more than 15 patients who later progressed to ophthalmopathy. The paper describes TCR Vbeta CDR3 sequencing of some 130 peripheral blood samples, made up of about 41 ophthalmopathy patients, some 76 hyperthyroidism patients and roughly 17 progressor patients. After blood sampling, hyperthyroidism patients were treated with methimazole at a starting dose of 30 mg daily, and ophthalmopathy patients were treated with high-dose intravenous methylprednisolone. Thyroid tissue and blood T-cell repertoires from more than five Graves' hyperthyroidism patients were also compared in the study. To identify TCR V-J signatures that set the groups apart, the researchers used a discovery cohort of about a hundred patients, made up of about 44 with Graves' ophthalmopathy and some 58 with stable Graves' hyperthyroidism.

The TCR beta CDR3 regions were amplified from the RNA transcripts. The TCR CDR3 was subjected to a first round of RT-PCR using the HTBI primer set and the Qiagen OneStep RT-PCR kit. Libraries were constructed in a second round of multiplex PCR, after which size selection and purification were performed. Paired-end sequencing of the libraries was performed with 100 bp reads on an Illumina HiSeq2000. Turning to the authors' computational methods: SOAPnuke was used to process the raw data, with reads discarded if the reads contained adapters or uncalled bases, had a mean Phred below 15, or lacked an exact constant-primer or identifier match. High-quality paired reads were merged using COPE v1.2.5, and each unique nucleotide sequence was defined as a clonotype. Clonotypes were aligned to IMGT TRBV, TRBD and TRBJ reference segments using MiTCR v1.1. Only V-J combinations with frequency above 0.0001, covering about 99% of repertoires, were analysed. A TCS score was defined as the ratio of F50 (clonal expansion) to E x V (chaos), with BLOSUM62-based TCRdist applied between CDR3 peptides within each V-J. Welch's t-statistics and random forest reduced 450 to 600 V-J features to fewer than 15, which were used in a naive Bayes classifier (R e1071). The raw public reads went through TCRdb reprocessing: fastp at Q25, MiXCR clone calling, in-frame beta chains kept. CDR3 protein duplicates are merged, each entry listing the most common genes and DNA. V and J calls and clone size were set by TCRdb, not the authors. The sample table contains about 180,000 distinct CDR3 sequences; only one count was recorded for 9.4% of them. Approximately 20% of the sample is taken by the ten largest.

This clonotype was counted many times. Its cognate antigen has yet to be identified. No qualities accompany the bases; no much larger clone lies one base away. Hyperthyroidism patients were aged 18 to 65 years and newly diagnosed, with disease duration of less than 2 months. Any patient with an uncontrolled infection, another autoimmune disease, pregnancy or lactation was excluded. Diagnoses were established on the basis of clinical symptoms, serum thyroxine and TRAb, thyroid ultrasound, and orbital computed tomography. Blood from progressor patients was collected at the time of first diagnosis with hyperthyroidism, before any ophthalmopathy symptoms had appeared. PBMCs were isolated from more than 8 ml of fresh peripheral blood by Ficoll-Paque density gradient centrifugation. Patients classed as progressors first received a Graves' hyperthyroidism diagnosis and then went on to develop ophthalmopathy during follow-up. Trizol reagent was used to extract total RNA, and RNA quality was then checked on an Agilent 2100 Bioanalyzer.

Study-wide findings and limitations: Most expanded thyroid clonotypes (frequency above 0.001) were also detected in blood, suggesting blood repertoires may reflect thyroid immune responses. In validation, the model predicted progression to ophthalmopathy a median of approximately 6.3 months before onset, with about 64% sensitivity and roughly 73% specificity. A model built on a 13 V-J signature distinguished ophthalmopathy from stable hyperthyroidism, reaching 85% to 90% sensitivity and about 81% specificity in cross-validation and 80%/75% in testing. No statistical method was used to fix the sample size in advance, and group allocation was not hidden from the investigators.

The CDR3 holds 15 amino acids from the cysteine to the phenylalanine. The read is trimmed to its CDR3 DNA, 45 bases read in frame from base 1. Reading the germline V gene gives CDR1 SGHTA and CDR2 FQGNSA. V is clipped by 1 base and J by 6 bases, and the sequence between their germline boundaries is 13 bases long. This clonotype was obtained from a woman aged 18-29 years with Graves' hyperthyroidism that later progressed to Graves' ophthalmopathy. What was sequenced was blood. The chain was built from TRBV7-2 and TRBJ2-1, with an unclear D gene assignment. The DNA sequence reads TGTGCCAGCAGCTTAGGGTTCGGGCCCCTCAATGAGCAGTTCTTC. It codes for CASSLGFGPLNEQFF.